This TCR beta chain derives from a study of patients and donors after allogeneic stem cell transplantation. Per germline, CDR1 SGHNT and CDR2 YENEEA. Trimming took off 5 bases at V and 5 bases at J, with 13 bases between the two ends. The CDR3 consists of 13 residues. MiXCR, applied by TCRdb to the RT-PCR reads, yields one record per CDR3 protein. The sample shows fewer than 500,000 distinct CDR3 sequences, about a sixth of them seen only once. Source material: blood, either unsorted or a sorted T cell fraction (not recorded which). This clonotype originated in a human donor who was either an allogeneic HSCT recipient or a stem cell or donor lymphocyte infusion donor (not recorded which). It is not recorded whose cells these are; they may come from a transplant donor. This rearrangement joins TRBV11-3 to TRBJ2-7, with D perhaps TRBD1 or TRBD2 (7 bases each). CDR3 sequence reads: CASSHQGGDEQYF. The CDR3, as DNA: TGTGCCAGCAGCCATCAGGGGGGGGACGAGCAGTACTTC.